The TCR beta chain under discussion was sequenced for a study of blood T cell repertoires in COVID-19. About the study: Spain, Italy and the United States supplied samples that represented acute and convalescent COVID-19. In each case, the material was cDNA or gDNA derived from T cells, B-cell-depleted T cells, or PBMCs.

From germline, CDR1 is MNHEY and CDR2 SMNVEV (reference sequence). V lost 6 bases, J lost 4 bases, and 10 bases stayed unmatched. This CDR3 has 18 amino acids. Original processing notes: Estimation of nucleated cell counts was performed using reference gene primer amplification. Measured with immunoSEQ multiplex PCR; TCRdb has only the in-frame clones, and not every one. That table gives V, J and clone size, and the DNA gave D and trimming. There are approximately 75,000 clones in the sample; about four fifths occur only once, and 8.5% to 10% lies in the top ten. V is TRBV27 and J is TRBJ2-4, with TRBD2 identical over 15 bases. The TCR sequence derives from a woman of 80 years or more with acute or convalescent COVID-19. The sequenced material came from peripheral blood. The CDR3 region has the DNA TGTGCCAGCAGGGAAATTAGCGGACTAGCGGGGGGGAAAAACATTCAGTACTTC. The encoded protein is CASREISGLAGGKNIQYF.